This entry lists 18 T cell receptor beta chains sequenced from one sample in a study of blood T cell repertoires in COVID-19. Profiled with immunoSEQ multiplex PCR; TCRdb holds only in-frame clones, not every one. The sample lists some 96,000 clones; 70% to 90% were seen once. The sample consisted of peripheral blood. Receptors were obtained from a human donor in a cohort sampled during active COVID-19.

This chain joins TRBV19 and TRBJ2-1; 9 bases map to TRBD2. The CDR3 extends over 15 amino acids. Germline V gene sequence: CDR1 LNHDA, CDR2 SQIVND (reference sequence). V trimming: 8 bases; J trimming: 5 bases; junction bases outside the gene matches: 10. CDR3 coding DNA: TGTGCCAGTCGGGCGCTAGCGGGAAGGCACAATGAGCAGTTCTTC. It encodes CASRALAGRHNEQFF.

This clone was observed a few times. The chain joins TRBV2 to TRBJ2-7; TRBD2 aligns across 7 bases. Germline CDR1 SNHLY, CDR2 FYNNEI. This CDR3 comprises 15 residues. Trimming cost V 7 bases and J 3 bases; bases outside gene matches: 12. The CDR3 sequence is CASILTAGTNYEQYF. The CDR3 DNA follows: TGTGCCAGCATTCTGACCGCCGGGACTAACTACGAGCAGTACTTC.

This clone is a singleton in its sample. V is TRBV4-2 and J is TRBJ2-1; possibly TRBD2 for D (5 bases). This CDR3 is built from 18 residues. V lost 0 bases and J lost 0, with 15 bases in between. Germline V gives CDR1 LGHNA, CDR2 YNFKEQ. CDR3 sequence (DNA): TGTGCCAGCAGCCAAGATGCGCTAGCCCCTCGCTCCTACAATGAGCAGTTCTTC. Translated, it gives CASSQDALAPRSYNEQFF.

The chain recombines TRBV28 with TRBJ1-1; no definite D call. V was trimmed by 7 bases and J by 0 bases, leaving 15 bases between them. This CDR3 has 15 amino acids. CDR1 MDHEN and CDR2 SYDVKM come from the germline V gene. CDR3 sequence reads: CASTDFTGLNTEAFF. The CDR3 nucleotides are TGTGCCAGCACCGACTTTACCGGTTTGAACACTGAAGCTTTCTTT. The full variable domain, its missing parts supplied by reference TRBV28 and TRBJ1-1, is DVKVTQSSRYLVKRTGEKVFLECVQDMDHENMFWYRQDPGLGLRLIYFSYDVKMKEKGDIPEGYSVSREKKERFSLILESASTNQTSMYLCASTDFTGLNTEAFFGQGTRLTVV.

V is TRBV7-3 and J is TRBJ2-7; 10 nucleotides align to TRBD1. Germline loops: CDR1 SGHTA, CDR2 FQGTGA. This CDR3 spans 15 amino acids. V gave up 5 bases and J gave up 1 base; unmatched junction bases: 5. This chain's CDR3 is CASSADRGPSYEQYF. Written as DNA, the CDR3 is TGTGCCAGCAGCGCTGACAGGGGGCCTTCCTACGAGCAGTACTTC.

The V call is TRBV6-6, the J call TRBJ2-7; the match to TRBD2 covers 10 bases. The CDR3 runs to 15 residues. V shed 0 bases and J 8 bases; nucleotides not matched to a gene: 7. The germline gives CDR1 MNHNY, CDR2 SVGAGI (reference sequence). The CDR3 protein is CASSYSKAGGTQQYF. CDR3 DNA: TGTGCCAGCAGTTACTCGAAAGCGGGAGGGACGCAGCAGTACTTC.

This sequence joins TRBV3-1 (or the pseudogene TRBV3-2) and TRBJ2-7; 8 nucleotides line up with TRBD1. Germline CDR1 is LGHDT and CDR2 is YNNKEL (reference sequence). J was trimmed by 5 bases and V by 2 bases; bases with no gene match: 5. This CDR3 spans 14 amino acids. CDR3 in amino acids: CASSQRTGNNEQYF. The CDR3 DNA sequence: TGTGCCAGCAGCCAACGGACAGGGAACAACGAGCAGTACTTC.

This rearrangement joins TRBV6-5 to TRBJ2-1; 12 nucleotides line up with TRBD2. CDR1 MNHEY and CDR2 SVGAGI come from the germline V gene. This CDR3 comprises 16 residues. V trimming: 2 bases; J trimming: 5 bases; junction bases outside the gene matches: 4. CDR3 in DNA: TGTGCCAGCAGTTACGATCGACTAGCGGGAGACAATGAGCAGTTCTTC. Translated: CASSYDRLAGDNEQFF.

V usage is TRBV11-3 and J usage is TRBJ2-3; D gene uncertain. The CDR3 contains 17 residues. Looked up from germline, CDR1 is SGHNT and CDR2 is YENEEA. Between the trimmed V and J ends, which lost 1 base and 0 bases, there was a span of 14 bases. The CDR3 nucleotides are TGTGCCAGCAGCTTAGGGCCGACCCCGACTAGCACAGATACGCAGTATTTT. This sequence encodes CASSLGPTPTSTDTQYF. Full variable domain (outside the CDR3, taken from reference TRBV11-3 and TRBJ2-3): EAGVVQSPRYKIIEKKQPVAFWCNPISGHNTLYWYLQNLGQGPELLIRYENEEAVDDSQLPKDRFSAERLKGVDSTLKIQPAELGDSAVYLCASSLGPTPTSTDTQYFGPGTRLTVL.

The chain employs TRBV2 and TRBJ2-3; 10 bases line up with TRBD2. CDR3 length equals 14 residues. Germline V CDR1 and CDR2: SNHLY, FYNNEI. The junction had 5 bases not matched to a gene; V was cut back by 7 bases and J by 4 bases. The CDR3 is CASKSSGSSDTQYF. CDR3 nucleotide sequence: TGTGCCAGCAAGTCTAGCGGGAGTTCAGATACGCAGTATTTT.

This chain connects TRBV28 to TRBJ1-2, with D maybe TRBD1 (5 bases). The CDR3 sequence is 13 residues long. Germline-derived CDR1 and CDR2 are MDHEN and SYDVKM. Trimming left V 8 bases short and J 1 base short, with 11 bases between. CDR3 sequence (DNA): TGTGCCAGCTCGACAGACCTTAACTATGGCTACACCTTC. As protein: CASSTDLNYGYTF.

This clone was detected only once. CDR3 loop: CASSSPLRYGSSYEQYF. CDR3 nucleotides: TGTGCCAGCAGTTCCCCCCTCCGTTATGGGAGCTCCTACGAGCAGTACTTC. The rearrangement uses TRBV27 and TRBJ2-7, with TRBD2 as a possible D gene (5 bases). The V end was cut by 4 bases, the J end by 0 bases, with 19 bases between. Germline CDR1 and CDR2: MNHEY and SMNVEV (reference sequence). The CDR3 has 17 amino acids.

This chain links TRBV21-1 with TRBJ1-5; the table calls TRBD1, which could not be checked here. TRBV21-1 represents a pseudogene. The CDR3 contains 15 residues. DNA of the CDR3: TGTGCCAGCAGCAAAGGCGGGACAGGGGAACAGCCCCAGCATTTT. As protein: CASSKGGTGEQPQHF.

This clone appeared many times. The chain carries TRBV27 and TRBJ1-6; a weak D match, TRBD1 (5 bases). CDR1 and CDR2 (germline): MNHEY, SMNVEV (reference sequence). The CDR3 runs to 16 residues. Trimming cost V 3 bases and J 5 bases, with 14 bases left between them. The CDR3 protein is CASSLSPWGDNSPLHF. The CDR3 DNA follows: TGTGCCAGCAGTTTGTCGCCCTGGGGGGATAATTCACCCCTCCACTTT.

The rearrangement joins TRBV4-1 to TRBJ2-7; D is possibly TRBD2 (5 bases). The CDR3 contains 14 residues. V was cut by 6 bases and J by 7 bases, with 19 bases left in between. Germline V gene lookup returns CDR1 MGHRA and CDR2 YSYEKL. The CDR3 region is CASSRAEKGREQYF. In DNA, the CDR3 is TGCGCCAGCAGTAGAGCGGAGAAGGGCAGGGAGCAGTACTTC.

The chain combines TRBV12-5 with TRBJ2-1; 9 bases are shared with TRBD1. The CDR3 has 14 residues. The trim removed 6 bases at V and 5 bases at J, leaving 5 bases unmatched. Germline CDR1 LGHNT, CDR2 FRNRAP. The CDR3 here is CASGQGALNNEQFF. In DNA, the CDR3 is TGTGCTAGTGGACAGGGGGCCCTGAACAATGAGCAGTTCTTC.

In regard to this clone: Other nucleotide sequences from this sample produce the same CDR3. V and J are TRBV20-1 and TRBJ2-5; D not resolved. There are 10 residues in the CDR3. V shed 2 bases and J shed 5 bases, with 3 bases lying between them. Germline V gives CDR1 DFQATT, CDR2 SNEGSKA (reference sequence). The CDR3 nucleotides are TGCAGTGCTAGACGGGAGACCCAGTACTTC. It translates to CSARRETQYF.

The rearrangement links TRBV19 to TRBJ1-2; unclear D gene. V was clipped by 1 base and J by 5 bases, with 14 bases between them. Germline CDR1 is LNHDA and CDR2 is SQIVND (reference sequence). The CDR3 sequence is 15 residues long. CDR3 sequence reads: CASSIGERNLYGYTF. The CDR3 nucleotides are TGTGCCAGTAGTATAGGGGAGCGAAATTTGTATGGCTACACCTTC.